The 29 T cell receptor beta chains below were found in one sample sequenced in a study of cytomegalovirus exposure and HLA in healthy donors. Some clones are missing from TCRdb's copy, which holds only in-frame ones; the method was immunoSEQ multiplex PCR. The sample has about 110,000 clones, roughly 88% seen once. Sample: PBMCs. The receptor set was obtained from a young woman in good health and CMV-seronegative.

In the case of this clone: The sample carries other DNA sequences with the same CDR3. The chain combines TRBV5-1 with TRBJ1-4; 7 bases agree with TRBD1. This CDR3 has 13 amino acids. Germline assignment: CDR1 SGHRS and CDR2 YFSETQ. V trimming: 1 base; J trimming: 8 bases; junction bases outside the gene matches: 2. CDR3 sequence reads: CASSLNRGEKLFF. DNA of the CDR3: TGCGCCAGCAGCTTGAACAGGGGCGAAAAACTGTTTTTT.

The chain has TRBV9 and TRBJ1-1; D gene uncertain. The CDR3 has 14 residues. CDR1 is SGDLS, CDR2 YYNGEE, per germline. Trimming left V 1 base short and J 4 bases short, with 11 bases between. The CDR3 here is CASSVSGLSTEAFF. DNA of the CDR3: TGTGCCAGCAGCGTATCAGGTCTGAGCACTGAAGCTTTCTTT.

The V and J genes are TRBV25-1 and TRBJ2-7, with 8 bases matching TRBD2. Per the germline V gene, CDR1 is MGHDK and CDR2 is SYGVNS. The ends lost 8 bases at V and 6 bases at J; junction bases unmatched: 12. The CDR3 length is 14 residues. The DNA of the CDR3 is TGTGCCAGCCAGACGTCCGGGGGGGGGTGCGAGCAGTACTTC. Translating gives CASQTSGGGCEQYF.

The J gene is TRBJ2-3, the V gene TRBV21-1; TRBD1 is the table's D call, not checked against the DNA. TRBV21-1 is annotated as a pseudogene. The CDR3 runs 17 residues. The CDR3 protein is CASSNCRVQGETDTQYF. DNA of the CDR3: TGTGCCAGCAGCAATTGTCGTGTGCAGGGTGAAACAGATACGCAGTATTTT.

The sample holds one count of this clone. V is TRBV19 and J is TRBJ2-7; 9 bases line up with TRBD2. In germline, CDR1 is LNHDA, CDR2 SQIVND (reference sequence). The length of the CDR3 is 15 residues. V lost 5 bases to trimming and J lost 0 bases; unmatched junction nucleotides: 5. The CDR3 spells CASSPVAGASYEQYF. As DNA, the CDR3 is TGTGCCAGTAGTCCAGTAGCGGGGGCCTCCTACGAGCAGTACTTC.

V gene TRBV29-1 combines with J gene TRBJ2-3; 7 bases line up with TRBD1. V was pared by 4 bases and J by 8 bases, with 6 bases of the junction left unmatched. Germline V lookup: CDR1 SQVTM, CDR2 ANQGSEA. This CDR3 comprises 12 residues. The CDR3 protein is CSVAQGDGTQYF. CDR3 in DNA: TGCAGCGTTGCTCAGGGGGACGGTACGCAGTATTTT.

This clone was counted a few times. V and J are TRBV30 and TRBJ2-2, with D tentatively TRBD2 (6 bases). V dropped 4 bases and J dropped 7 bases, with 10 bases sitting between them. Looked up from germline, CDR1 is GTSNPN and CDR2 is SVGIG (reference sequence). The CDR3 length is 12 residues. The CDR3: CAWTEGVGELFF. The DNA of the CDR3 is TGTGCCTGGACGGAGGGAGTCGGGGAGCTGTTTTTT.

The chain is built from TRBV9 and TRBJ2-7, with D unclear. This CDR3 spans 11 amino acids. The V gene's germline CDR1 is SGDLS and CDR2 YYNGEE. Trimming removed 5 bases at V and 3 bases at J, with 6 bases between. Here the CDR3 reads CASSSNYEQYF. CDR3 nucleotide sequence: TGTGCCAGCAGTTCCAACTACGAGCAGTACTTC.

This chain uses TRBV28 with TRBJ2-3; TRBD2 agrees at 12 bases. Trimming removed 7 bases from V and 7 bases from J; junction bases left unmatched: 6. Germline CDR1 MDHEN, CDR2 SYDVKM. This CDR3 region has 14 residues. This CDR3 is CASTLTSGGHTQYF. In DNA form, the CDR3 reads TGTGCCAGCACCCTGACTAGCGGGGGACATACGCAGTATTTT.

The chain carries TRBV10-3 and TRBJ1-4, with 7 bases aligning to TRBD1. The germline V gene encodes CDR1 ENHRY and CDR2 SYGVKD. V lost 10 bases, J lost 5 bases, and 4 bases stayed unmatched. The CDR3 is 12 amino acids. CDR3 in amino acids: CATRQGNEKLFF. In DNA, the CDR3 is TGTGCCACTCGACAGGGCAATGAAAAACTGTTTTTT.

The chain combines TRBV27 with TRBJ1-2; D perhaps matches TRBD1 (5 bases). Trimming removed 8 bases at V and 8 bases at J, with 15 bases between. Looked up from germline, CDR1 is MNHEY and CDR2 is SMNVEV (reference sequence). This CDR3 comprises 12 residues. The chain's CDR3 is CASQGVGRGYTF. The CDR3 DNA reads as TGTGCCAGCCAGGGCGTGGGTCGGGGCTACACCTTC.

The genes are TRBV9 and TRBJ2-7; 7 bases are a match to TRBD2. CDR3 length equals 14 residues. CDR1 is SGDLS, CDR2 YYNGEE, per germline. Trimming removed 4 bases from V and 3 bases from J; junction bases left unmatched: 7. The CDR3 DNA follows: TGTGCCAGCAGCTACGGGGGGACGGGCTACGAGCAGTACTTC. This sequence encodes CASSYGGTGYEQYF. Together with reference TRBV9 and TRBJ2-7, the CDR3 gives the full variable domain: DSGVTQTPKHLITATGQRVTLRCSPRSGDLSVYWYQQSLDQGLQFLIQYYNGEERAKGNILERFSAQQFPDLHSELNLSSLELGDSALYFCASSYGGTGYEQYFGPGTRLTVT.

The gene calls are TRBV19 and TRBJ2-1; 10 positions match TRBD2. J lost 6 bases, V lost 8 bases, and 4 bases had no gene match. Germline V CDR1 and CDR2: LNHDA, SQIVND (reference sequence). The CDR3 loop spans 13 amino acids. The CDR3 nucleotides are TGTGCCAGTGGCCTAGCGGGAGTCAATGAGCAGTTCTTC. It specifies CASGLAGVNEQFF.

This clone has ten or more counts. V is TRBV25-1 and J is TRBJ2-2; D is possibly TRBD1 (5 bases). Germline loops: CDR1 MGHDK, CDR2 SYGVNS. The CDR3 is 14 amino acids. V was trimmed by 4 bases and J by 1 base, leaving 7 bases between them. DNA of the CDR3: TGTGCCAGCAGTGTCCAGGGGAACACCGGGGAGCTGTTTTTT. It translates to CASSVQGNTGELFF. Combining the CDR3 with reference TRBV25-1 and TRBJ2-2 gives the whole variable domain EADIYQTPRYLVIGTGKKITLECSQTMGHDKMYWYQQDPGMELHLIHYSYGVNSTEKGDLSSESTVSRIRTEHFPLTLESARPSHTSQYLCASSVQGNTGELFFGEGSRLTVL.

The CDR3 DNA reads TGTGCCAGCCGATCGGGGGGGGTTGGCTCACCCCTCCACTTT. This gives the protein CASRSGGVGSPLHF. This chain uses TRBV18 with TRBJ1-6; D is perhaps TRBD1 (5 bases). Trimming stripped 8 bases from V and 10 bases from J, with 18 bases between. Germline assignment: CDR1 KGHSH and CDR2 LQKENI. This CDR3 comprises 14 residues.

CDR3 amino acids: CSAEGGYGYTF. The CDR3 nucleotides read TGCAGTGCCGAGGGGGGGTATGGCTACACCTTC. This rearrangement joins TRBV20-1 to TRBJ1-2; D possibly corresponds to TRBD1 (6 bases). The CDR3 has 11 residues. Trimming stripped 6 bases from V and 5 bases from J, with 10 bases between. From germline, CDR1 is DFQATT and CDR2 SNEGSKA (reference sequence).

This rearrangement joins TRBV7-3 to TRBJ2-3, with D hard to call. V lost 3 bases and J lost 2, with 6 bases in between. The CDR3 consists of 13 residues. Germline values: CDR1 SGHTA, CDR2 FQGTGA. Here the CDR3 reads CASSFDFTDTQYF. The DNA for the CDR3 is TGTGCCAGCAGCTTTGACTTCACAGATACGCAGTATTTT.

The gene calls are TRBV7-9 and TRBJ1-2; D unclear. Germline V lookup: CDR1 SEHNR, CDR2 FQNEAQ (reference sequence). Trimming left V 0 bases short and J 7 bases short, with 12 bases between. The CDR3 totals 14 residues. This chain's CDR3 is CASSLALEGGGYTF. The CDR3 DNA is TGTGCCAGCAGCTTAGCTCTGGAAGGCGGTGGCTACACCTTC.

The chain couples TRBV2 to TRBJ1-5; possible D gene TRBD1, 5 bases. Germline V gene sequence: CDR1 SNHLY, CDR2 FYNNEI. The CDR3 has 15 amino acids. Trimming cost V 5 bases and J 3 bases, with 14 bases left between them. For the CDR3, the DNA is TGTGCCAGCAGTACCGACGGGGACTACAATCAGCCCCAGCATTTT. Amino acids: CASSTDGDYNQPQHF. The full variable domain, in which reference TRBV2 and TRBJ1-5 provide the parts outside the CDR3, is EPEVTQTPSHQVTQMGQEVILRCVPISNHLYFYWYRQILGQKVEFLVSFYNNEISEKSEIFDDQFSVERPDGSNFTLKIRSTKLEDSAMYFCASSTDGDYNQPQHFGDGTRLSIL.

This chain links TRBV7-2 with TRBJ1-2; D remains unclear. Germline V gene lookup returns CDR1 SGHTA and CDR2 FQGNSA. The CDR3 is 14 amino acids. Trimming shortened V by 3 bases and J by 7 bases, and 15 bases separated the two germline ends. This CDR3 is CASSFASLSGGYTF. The CDR3, as DNA: TGTGCCAGCAGCTTCGCCTCTTTATCGGGTGGCTACACCTTC.

The J gene is TRBJ2-2, the V gene TRBV27, with a weak D call TRBD1 (6 bases). This CDR3 region has 18 residues. The germline gives CDR1 MNHEY, CDR2 SMNVEV (reference sequence). V was clipped by 4 bases and J by 6 bases, with 24 bases between them. Here the CDR3 reads CASSSLPPGHARPGELFF. Here the CDR3 DNA reads TGTGCCAGCAGTTCTCTACCCCCGGGACACGCAAGGCCCGGGGAGCTGTTTTTT.

This clone occurred once. The rearrangement uses TRBV5-1 and TRBJ1-1, with D uncertain. The V gene lost 3 bases and the J gene lost 1 base, with 10 bases spanning the gap. The CDR3 is 14 residues long. CDR1 SGHRS and CDR2 YFSETQ come from the germline V gene. CDR3 in DNA: TGCGCCAGCAGCTCTAAGAGTGGGAACACTGAAGCTTTCTTT. Its protein is CASSSKSGNTEAFF.

The chain uses TRBV5-5 and TRBJ1-6, with D tentatively TRBD1 (6 bases). The germline V gene encodes CDR1 SGHKS and CDR2 YYEKEE (reference sequence). The CDR3 sequence is 18 residues long. The V end was cut by 3 bases, the J end by 1 base, with 17 bases between. The CDR3 region has the DNA TGTGCCAGCAGCTCCATGCCCACAGGGAGTTCCTATAATTCACCCCTCCACTTT. It yields the protein CASSSMPTGSSYNSPLHF.

V gene TRBV5-6 combines with J gene TRBJ1-3; maybe TRBD1 (5 bases). Trimming took 3 bases from V and 0 from J, leaving 10 bases between them. This CDR3 contains 15 residues. The V gene's germline CDR1 is SGHDT and CDR2 YYEEEE. The CDR3 is CASSYDSYSGNTIYF. In DNA form, the CDR3 reads TGTGCCAGCAGCTACGACAGTTACTCTGGAAACACCATATATTTT.

The count of this clone is one. This chain joins TRBV7-2 and TRBJ1-3; possibly TRBD1 for D (5 bases). The length of the CDR3 is 16 residues. Trimming removed 3 bases from V and 2 bases from J, with 14 bases in between. From germline, CDR1 is SGHTA and CDR2 FQGNSA. CDR3 protein: CASSLFRGVAGNTIYF. As DNA, the CDR3 is TGTGCCAGCAGCTTGTTTCGGGGGGTGGCTGGAAACACCATATATTTT.

The chain links TRBV27 to TRBJ2-1, with 8 nucleotides matching TRBD2. V lost 4 bases to trimming and J lost 8 bases; unmatched junction nucleotides: 7. The CDR3 extends over 14 amino acids. Germline V gene lookup returns CDR1 MNHEY and CDR2 SMNVEV (reference sequence). In nucleotides, the CDR3 is TGTGCCAGCAGTTCCCGTTCGGGGGGGGATGAGCAGTTCTTC. Translating it yields CASSSRSGGDEQFF.

Concerning this clone: In the same sample, other DNA sequences code for this CDR3. The rearrangement links TRBV6-5 to TRBJ1-2; a possible D gene is TRBD1 (6 bases). With 0 bases removed from V and 2 bases from J, the gap between germline ends came to 7 bases. Germline assignment: CDR1 MNHEY and CDR2 SVGAGI. CDR3 length: 14 residues. The CDR3 coding sequence is TGTGCCAGCAGTTACTCCGGGACAAACTATGGCTACACCTTC. This sequence encodes CASSYSGTNYGYTF.

V gene TRBV5-1 combines with J gene TRBJ1-2; D unresolved. CDR3 length equals 15 residues. The ends were cut back, 4 bases at V and 3 bases at J, with 16 bases in the middle. Germline V gene data show CDR1 as SGHRS and CDR2 as YFSETQ. CDR3 protein: CASSPEAGDDYGYTF. CDR3 nucleotides: TGCGCCAGCAGCCCGGAGGCGGGAGATGACTATGGCTACACCTTC.

The CDR3 here is CASSPDSIPYGYTF. In DNA form, the CDR3 reads TGTGCCAGCAGCCCTGACAGTATTCCCTATGGCTACACCTTC. The rearrangement uses TRBV7-2 and TRBJ1-2; tentative D call: TRBD1 (5 bases). The V and J ends lost 5 bases and 4 bases respectively, with 14 bases between them. Looked up from germline, CDR1 is SGHTA and CDR2 is FQGNSA. This CDR3 region has 14 residues.